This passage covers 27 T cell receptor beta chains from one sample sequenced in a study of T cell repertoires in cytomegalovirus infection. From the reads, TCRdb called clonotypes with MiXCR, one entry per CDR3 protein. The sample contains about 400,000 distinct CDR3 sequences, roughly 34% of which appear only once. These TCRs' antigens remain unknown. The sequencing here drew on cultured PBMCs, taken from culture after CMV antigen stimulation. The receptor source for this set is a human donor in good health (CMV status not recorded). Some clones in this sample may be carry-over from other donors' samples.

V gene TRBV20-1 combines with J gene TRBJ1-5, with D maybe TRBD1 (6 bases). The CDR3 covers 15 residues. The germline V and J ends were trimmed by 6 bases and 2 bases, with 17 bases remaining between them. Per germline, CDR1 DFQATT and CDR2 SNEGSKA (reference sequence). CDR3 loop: CSAKRGTGGNQPQHF. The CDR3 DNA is TGCAGTGCGAAGAGGGGGACCGGAGGCAATCAGCCCCAGCATTTT.

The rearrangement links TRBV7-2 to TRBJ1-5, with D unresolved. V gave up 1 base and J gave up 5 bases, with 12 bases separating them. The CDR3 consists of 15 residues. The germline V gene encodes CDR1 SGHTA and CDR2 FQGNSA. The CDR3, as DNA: TGTGCCAGCAGCTTAGGGTTTCAGCCCCATCAGCCCCAGCATTTT. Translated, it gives CASSLGFQPHQPQHF.

This CDR3 is CASSSLAGRTDTQYF. The CDR3 DNA reads TGTGCCAGCAGTTCCTTAGCGGGGCGCACAGATACGCAGTATTTT. This chain connects TRBV12-3 or TRBV12-4 to TRBJ2-3, with 8 bases identical to TRBD2. This CDR3 spans 15 amino acids. Germline trimming cut 4 bases from V and 1 base from J; bases unmatched to any gene: 4.

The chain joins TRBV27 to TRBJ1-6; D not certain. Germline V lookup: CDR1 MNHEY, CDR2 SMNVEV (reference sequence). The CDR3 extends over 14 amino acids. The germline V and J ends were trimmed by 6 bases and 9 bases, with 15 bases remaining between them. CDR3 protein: CASSYPGSGSPLHF. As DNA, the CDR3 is TGTGCCAGCAGCTATCCGGGTTCTGGTTCACCCCTCCACTTT.

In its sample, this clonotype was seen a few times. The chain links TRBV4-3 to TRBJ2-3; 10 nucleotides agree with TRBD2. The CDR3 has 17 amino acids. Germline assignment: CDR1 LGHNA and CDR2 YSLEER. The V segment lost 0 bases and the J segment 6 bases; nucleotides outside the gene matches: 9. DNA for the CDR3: TGCGCCAGCAGCCAAGAAGGAGCGGGAGGGCCGGGCGATACGCAGTATTTT. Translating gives CASSQEGAGGPGDTQYF.

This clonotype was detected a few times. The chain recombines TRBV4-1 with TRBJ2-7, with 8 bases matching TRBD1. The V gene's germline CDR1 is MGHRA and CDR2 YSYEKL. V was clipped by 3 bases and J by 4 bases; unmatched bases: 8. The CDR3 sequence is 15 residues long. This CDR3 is CASSQTGDLTYEQYV. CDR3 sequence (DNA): TGCGCCAGCAGCCAGACAGGGGACCTAACGTACGAGCAGTACGTC.

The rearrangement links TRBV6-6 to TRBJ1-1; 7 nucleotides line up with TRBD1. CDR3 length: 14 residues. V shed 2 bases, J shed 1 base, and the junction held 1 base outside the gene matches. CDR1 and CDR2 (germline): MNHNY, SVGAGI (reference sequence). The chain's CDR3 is CASSYAGGNTEAFF. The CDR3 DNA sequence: TGTGCCAGCAGTTACGCAGGGGGGAACACTGAAGCTTTCTTT.

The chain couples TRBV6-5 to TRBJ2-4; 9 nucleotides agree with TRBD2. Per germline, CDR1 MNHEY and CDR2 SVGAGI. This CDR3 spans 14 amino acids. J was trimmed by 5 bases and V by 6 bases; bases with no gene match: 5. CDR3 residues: CASSYRLAENIQYF. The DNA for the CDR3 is TGTGCCAGCAGCTACCGACTAGCGGAAAACATTCAGTACTTC.

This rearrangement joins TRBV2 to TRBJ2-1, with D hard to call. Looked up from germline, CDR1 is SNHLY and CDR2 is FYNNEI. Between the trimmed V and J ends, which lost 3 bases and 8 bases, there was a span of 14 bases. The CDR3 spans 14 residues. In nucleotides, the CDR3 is TGTGCCAGCAGTGACGAGAATCGTGTAGATGAGCAGTTCTTC. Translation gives CASSDENRVDEQFF.

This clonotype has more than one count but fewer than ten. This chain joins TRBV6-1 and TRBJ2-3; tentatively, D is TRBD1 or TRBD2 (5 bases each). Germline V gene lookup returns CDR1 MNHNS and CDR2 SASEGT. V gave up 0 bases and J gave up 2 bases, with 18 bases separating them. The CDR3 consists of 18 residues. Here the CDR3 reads CASSEATVGTRATDTQYF. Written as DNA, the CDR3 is TGTGCCAGCAGTGAAGCAACGGTGGGGACCAGGGCCACAGATACGCAGTATTTT.

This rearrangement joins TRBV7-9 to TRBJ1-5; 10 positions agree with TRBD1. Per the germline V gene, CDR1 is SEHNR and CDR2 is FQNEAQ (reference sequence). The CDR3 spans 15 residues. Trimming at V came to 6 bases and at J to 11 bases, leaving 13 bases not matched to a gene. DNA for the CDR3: TGTGCCAGCAGTCCAGGGACAGGGGACGTATGGGCCCAGCATTTT. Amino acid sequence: CASSPGTGDVWAQHF.

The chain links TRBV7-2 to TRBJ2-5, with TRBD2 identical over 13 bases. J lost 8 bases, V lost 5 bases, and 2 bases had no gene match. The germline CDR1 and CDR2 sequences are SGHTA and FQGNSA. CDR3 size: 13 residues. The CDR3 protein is CASSEGLAGTQYF. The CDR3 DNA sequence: TGTGCCAGCAGCGAGGGACTAGCGGGAACCCAGTACTTC. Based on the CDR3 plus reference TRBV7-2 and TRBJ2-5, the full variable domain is GAGVSQSPSNKVTEKGKDVELRCDPISGHTALYWYRQSLGQGLEFLIYFQGNSAPDKSGLPSDRFSAERTGGSVSTLTIQRTQQEDSAVYLCASSEGLAGTQYFGPGTRLLVL.

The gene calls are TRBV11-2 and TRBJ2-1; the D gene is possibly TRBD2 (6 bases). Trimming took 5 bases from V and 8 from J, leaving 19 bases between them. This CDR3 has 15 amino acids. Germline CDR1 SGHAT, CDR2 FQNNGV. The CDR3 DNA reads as TGTGCCAGCAGCCCCCCCGGGGGACTCACCCATGAGCAGTTCTTC. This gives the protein CASSPPGGLTHEQFF.

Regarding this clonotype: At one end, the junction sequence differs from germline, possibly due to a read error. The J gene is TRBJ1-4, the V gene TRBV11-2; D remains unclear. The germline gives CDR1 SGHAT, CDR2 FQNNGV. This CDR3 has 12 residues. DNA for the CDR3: TGTTCCAGCAGCTTAGATAGCGAAAAACTGTTTTTT. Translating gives CSSSLDSEKLFF.

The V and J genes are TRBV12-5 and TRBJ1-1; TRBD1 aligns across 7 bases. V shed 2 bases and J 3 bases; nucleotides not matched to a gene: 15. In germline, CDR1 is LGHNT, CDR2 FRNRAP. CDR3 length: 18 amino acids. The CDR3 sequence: CASGLTLGGGGSYTEAFF. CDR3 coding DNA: TGTGCTAGTGGTTTGACCCTAGGTGGAGGGGGCAGCTACACTGAAGCTTTCTTT.

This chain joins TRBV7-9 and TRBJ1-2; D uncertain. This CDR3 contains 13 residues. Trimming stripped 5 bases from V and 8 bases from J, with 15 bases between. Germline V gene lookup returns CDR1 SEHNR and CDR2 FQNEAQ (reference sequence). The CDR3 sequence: CASSPGIPGGYTF. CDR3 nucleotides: TGTGCCAGCAGCCCTGGGATTCCTGGGGGCTACACCTTC.

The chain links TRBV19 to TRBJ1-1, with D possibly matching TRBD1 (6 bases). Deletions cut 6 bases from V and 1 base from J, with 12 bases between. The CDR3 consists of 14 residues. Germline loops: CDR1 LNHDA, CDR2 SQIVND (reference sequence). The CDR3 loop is CASRQGGTNTEAFF. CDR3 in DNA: TGTGCCAGTAGACAGGGTGGAACGAACACTGAAGCTTTCTTT.

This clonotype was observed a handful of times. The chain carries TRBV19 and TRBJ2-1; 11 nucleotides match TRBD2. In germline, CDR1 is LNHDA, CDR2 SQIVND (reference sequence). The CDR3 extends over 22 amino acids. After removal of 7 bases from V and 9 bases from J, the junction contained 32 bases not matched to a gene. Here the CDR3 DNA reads TGTGCCAGTATTTGGGGAGCGGTTTTTGTCTTTAGCGGGAGGGCCGTCATCGTTGAGCAGTTCTTC. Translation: CASIWGAVFVFSGRAVIVEQFF.

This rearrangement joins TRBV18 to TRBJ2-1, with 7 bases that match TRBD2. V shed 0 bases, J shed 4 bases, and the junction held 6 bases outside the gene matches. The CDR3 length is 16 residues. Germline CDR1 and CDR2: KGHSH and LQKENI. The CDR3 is CASSPPSLAVYNEQFF. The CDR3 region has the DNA TGTGCCAGCTCACCACCGAGCCTAGCGGTATACAATGAGCAGTTCTTC.

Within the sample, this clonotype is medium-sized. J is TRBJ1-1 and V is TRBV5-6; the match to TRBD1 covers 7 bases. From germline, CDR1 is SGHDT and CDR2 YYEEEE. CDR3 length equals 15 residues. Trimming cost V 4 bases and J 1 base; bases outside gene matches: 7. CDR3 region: CASSAQGQPNTEAFF. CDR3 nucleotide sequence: TGTGCCAGCAGCGCCCAGGGACAGCCGAACACTGAAGCTTTCTTT.

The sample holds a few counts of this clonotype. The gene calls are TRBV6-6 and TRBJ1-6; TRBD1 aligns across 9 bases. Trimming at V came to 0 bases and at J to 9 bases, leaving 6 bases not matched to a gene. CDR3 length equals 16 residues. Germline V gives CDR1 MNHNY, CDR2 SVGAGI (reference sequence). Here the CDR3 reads CASSYSKQGASSPLHF. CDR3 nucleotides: TGTGCCAGCAGTTACTCAAAACAGGGGGCTAGTTCACCCCTCCACTTT.

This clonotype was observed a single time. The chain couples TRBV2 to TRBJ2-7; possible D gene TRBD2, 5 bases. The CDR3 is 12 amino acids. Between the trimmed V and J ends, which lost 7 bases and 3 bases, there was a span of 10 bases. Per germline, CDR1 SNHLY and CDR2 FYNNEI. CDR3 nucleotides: TGTGCCAGCATACGAGGGTACTACGAGCAGTACGTC. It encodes CASIRGYYEQYV.

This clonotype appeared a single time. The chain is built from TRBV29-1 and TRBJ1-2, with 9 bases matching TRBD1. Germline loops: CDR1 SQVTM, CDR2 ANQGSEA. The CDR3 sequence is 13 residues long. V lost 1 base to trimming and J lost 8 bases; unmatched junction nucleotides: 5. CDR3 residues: CSVEGTGAGGYTF. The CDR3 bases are TGCAGCGTTGAAGGGACAGGGGCGGGGGGCTACACCTTC. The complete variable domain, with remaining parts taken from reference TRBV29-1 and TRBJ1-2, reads SAVISQKPSRDICQRGTSLTIQCQVDSQVTMMFWYRQQPGQSLTLIATANQGSEATYESGFVIDKFPISRPNLTFSTLTVSNMSPEDSSIYLCSVEGTGAGGYTFGSGTRLTVV.

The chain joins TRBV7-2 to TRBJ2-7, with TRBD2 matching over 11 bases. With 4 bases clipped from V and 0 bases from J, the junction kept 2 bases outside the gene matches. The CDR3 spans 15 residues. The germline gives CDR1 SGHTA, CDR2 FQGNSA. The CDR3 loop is CASSSTSGSSYEQYF. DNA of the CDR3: TGTGCCAGCAGCTCAACTAGCGGGAGCTCCTACGAGCAGTACTTC.

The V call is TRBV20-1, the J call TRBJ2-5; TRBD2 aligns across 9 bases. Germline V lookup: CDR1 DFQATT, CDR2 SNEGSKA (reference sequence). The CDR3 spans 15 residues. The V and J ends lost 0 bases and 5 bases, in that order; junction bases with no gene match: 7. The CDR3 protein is CSARDIAGVFETQYF. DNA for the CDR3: TGCAGTGCTAGAGATATAGCGGGAGTGTTTGAGACCCAGTACTTC.

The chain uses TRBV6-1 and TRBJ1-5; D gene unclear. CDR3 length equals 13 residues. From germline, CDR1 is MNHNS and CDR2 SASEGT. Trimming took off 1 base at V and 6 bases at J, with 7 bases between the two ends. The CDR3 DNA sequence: TGTGCCAGCAGTGAAGGTACCGGTCAGCCCCAGCATTTT. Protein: CASSEGTGQPQHF.

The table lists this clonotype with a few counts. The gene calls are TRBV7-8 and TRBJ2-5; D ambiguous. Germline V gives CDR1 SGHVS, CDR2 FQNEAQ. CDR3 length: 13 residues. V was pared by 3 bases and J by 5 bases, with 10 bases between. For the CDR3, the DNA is TGTGCCAGCAGCTTGACAAGTCCGGAGACCCAGTACTTC. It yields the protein CASSLTSPETQYF.